The 6 T cell receptor beta chains presented below share a single source sample, sequenced in a study of blood T cell repertoires in COVID-19. The assay was immunoSEQ multiplex PCR, and TCRdb's table has in-frame clones only and misses some. The sample gives some 83,000 clones, about four fifths of which show up once; around 3.3% is in the top ten. The sequenced sample was peripheral blood. The receptors come from a man aged 45 to 65 with acute or convalescent COVID-19.

This chain joins TRBV28 and TRBJ2-5; 8 bases are shared with TRBD1. The ends lost 3 bases at V and 5 bases at J; junction bases unmatched: 11. Germline V CDR1 and CDR2: MDHEN, SYDVKM. The CDR3 spans 16 residues. In nucleotides, the CDR3 is TGTGCCAGCAGTTTTTGGGACAGGCGCGTAAGGGAGACCCAGTACTTC. This encodes CASSFWDRRVRETQYF.

V and J are TRBV4-1 and TRBJ1-3, with D unresolved. Germline CDR1 reads MGHRA; CDR2 reads YSYEKL. The CDR3 runs to 17 residues. V lost 1 base, J lost 7 bases, and 20 bases lay in between. The CDR3 DNA is TGCGCCAGCAGCCAAGGATCGCCCGCCACCCTTCGGAACACCATATATTTT. This encodes CASSQGSPATLRNTIYF.

This clone appeared once. This chain links TRBV30 with TRBJ1-1; D is unresolved. V was trimmed by 1 base and J by 0 bases, leaving 6 bases between them. The germline V gene encodes CDR1 GTSNPN and CDR2 SVGIG (reference sequence). The CDR3 contains 13 residues. The CDR3 reads CAWSGQLNTEAFF. The CDR3 DNA follows: TGTGCCTGGAGTGGGCAGTTGAACACTGAAGCTTTCTTT.

This clone was counted once. V is TRBV5-4 and J is TRBJ2-7; 10 bases map to TRBD2. CDR3 size: 15 residues. The V segment lost 0 bases and the J segment 4 bases; nucleotides outside the gene matches: 4. Germline lookup yields CDR1 SGHNT and CDR2 YYREEE (reference sequence). CDR3 in amino acids: CASSLASGSTYEQYF. The CDR3 DNA is TGTGCCAGCAGCTTGGCTAGCGGGAGTACGTACGAGCAGTACTTC.

The chain recombines TRBV7-6 with TRBJ2-1, with D unresolved. The CDR3 runs 15 residues. Trimming pared 1 base from V and 6 bases from J, leaving 13 bases between. Germline CDR1 reads SGHVS; CDR2 reads FNYEAQ. CDR3 protein: CASSLVTLRGNEQFF. The CDR3 DNA is TGTGCCAGCAGCTTAGTCACGTTAAGAGGCAATGAGCAGTTCTTC.

The gene calls are TRBV5-4 and TRBJ2-7; 7 nucleotides agree with TRBD2. V dropped 5 bases and J dropped 4; count of bases not matched to a gene: 6. Germline values: CDR1 SGHNT, CDR2 YYREEE (reference sequence). The CDR3 has 13 amino acids. The CDR3 region has the DNA TGTGCCAGCAGTACGGGCGGGGGTTACGAGCAGTACTTC. Amino acid sequence: CASSTGGGYEQYF.